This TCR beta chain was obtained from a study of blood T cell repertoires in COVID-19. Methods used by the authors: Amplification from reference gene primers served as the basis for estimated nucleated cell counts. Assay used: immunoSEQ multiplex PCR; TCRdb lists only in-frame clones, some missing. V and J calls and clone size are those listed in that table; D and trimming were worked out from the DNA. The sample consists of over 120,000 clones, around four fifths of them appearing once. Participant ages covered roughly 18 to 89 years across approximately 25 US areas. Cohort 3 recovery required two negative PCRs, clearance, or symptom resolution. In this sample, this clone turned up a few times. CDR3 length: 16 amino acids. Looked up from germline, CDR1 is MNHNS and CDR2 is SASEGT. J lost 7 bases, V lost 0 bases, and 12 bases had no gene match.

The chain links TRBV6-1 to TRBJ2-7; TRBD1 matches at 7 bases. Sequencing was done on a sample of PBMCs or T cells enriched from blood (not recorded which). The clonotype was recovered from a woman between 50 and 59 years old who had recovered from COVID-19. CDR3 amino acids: CASSEAVRTGRREQYV. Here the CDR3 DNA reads TGTGCCAGCAGTGAAGCGGTCCGGACAGGCCGGCGGGAGCAGTACGTC.